This TCR beta chain is drawn from a study of post-analysis software for immune sequencing data. Remarks on this clonotype: Its antigen is still unknown.

cDNA libraries of TCR beta carried unique molecular identifiers. TCRdb passed the PCR reads through MiXCR, listing each CDR3 protein once. The sample comprises about 770,000 distinct CDR3 sequences, just over 45% of which are singletons, and roughly 5% rests with the top ten. Findings of the study overall: Compared with controls, patients showed significantly lower normalized Chao1 diversity.

Source material: blood. The receptor was derived from a girl under 18 with multiple sclerosis.

CDR3 sequence reads: CASSEALRDRKETQYF. CDR3 DNA: TGTGCCAGCAGTGAAGCGCTTAGGGACAGAAAAGAGACCCAGTACTTC. The genes are TRBV6-1 and TRBJ2-7; 7 bases fit TRBD1. The J call is doubtful: the DNA matches TRBJ2-5 better. Germline values: CDR1 MNHNS, CDR2 SASEGT. CDR3 length equals 16 residues.